This record looks at one T cell receptor beta chain sequence and its context. These data belong to a study of shared clonotypes between healthy human individuals. Libraries were prepared by immunoSEQ multiplex PCR; TCRdb keeps only in-frame clonotypes and omits some of them. The sample carries over 850,000 clones, roughly 74% recorded once. Germline V CDR1 and CDR2: MNHNS, SASEGT. Trimming at V came to 6 bases and at J to 4 bases, leaving 2 bases not matched to a gene. The CDR3 is made up of 12 amino acids. The chain is built from TRBV6-1 and TRBJ2-5; TRBD1 matches 7 bases. The receptor was derived from a young man in good health. Some clones in this sample may be carry-over from other donors' samples. Sequencing input: memory CD4+ T cells from PBMCs. Regarding subset: CD45RA-negative fraction. In DNA form, the CDR3 reads TGTGCCAGCAGGACAGGGTTAGAGACCCAGTACTTC. Its protein product is CASRTGLETQYF.